This entry describes one T cell receptor (beta chain). Primers: 60 Vbeta forward and 13 Jbeta reverse. Clones were sequenced by immunoSEQ multiplex PCR, and TCRdb holds only the in-frame ones, with some missing. The sample carries 180,000 or so clones, 65% to 85% recorded once. Germline values: CDR1 ENHRY, CDR2 SYGVKD. This CDR3 spans 15 amino acids. V lost 7 bases, J lost 1 base, and 15 bases lay in between. This record comes from a study of cytomegalovirus exposure and HLA in healthy donors. Sequenced input: PBMCs. The source is a girl between 10 and 17 years old in good health and CMV-seropositive. The J gene is TRBJ2-3, the V gene TRBV10-3; D is perhaps TRBD1 (5 bases). The CDR3: CAIKAAGKGTDTQYF. CDR3 in DNA: TGTGCCATCAAAGCCGCAGGGAAAGGCACAGATACGCAGTATTTT.